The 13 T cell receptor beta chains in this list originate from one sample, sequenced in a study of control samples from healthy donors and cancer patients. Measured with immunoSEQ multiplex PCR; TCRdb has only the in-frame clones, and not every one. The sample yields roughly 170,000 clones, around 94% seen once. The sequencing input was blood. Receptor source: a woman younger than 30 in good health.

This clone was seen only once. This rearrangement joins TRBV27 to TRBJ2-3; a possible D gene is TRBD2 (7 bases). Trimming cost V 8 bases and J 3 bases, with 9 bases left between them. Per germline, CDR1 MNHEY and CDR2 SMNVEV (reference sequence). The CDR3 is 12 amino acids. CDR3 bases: TGTGCCAGCCGGGGGGCGACAGATACGCAGTATTTT. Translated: CASRGATDTQYF.

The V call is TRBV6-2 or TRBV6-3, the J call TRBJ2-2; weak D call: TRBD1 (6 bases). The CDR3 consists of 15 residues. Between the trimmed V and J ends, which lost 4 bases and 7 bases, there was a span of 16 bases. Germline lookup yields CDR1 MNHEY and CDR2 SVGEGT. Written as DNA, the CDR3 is TGTGCCAGCAGTTTTAGTAACAGGGCGAACGGGGAGCTGTTTTTT. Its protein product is CASSFSNRANGELFF.

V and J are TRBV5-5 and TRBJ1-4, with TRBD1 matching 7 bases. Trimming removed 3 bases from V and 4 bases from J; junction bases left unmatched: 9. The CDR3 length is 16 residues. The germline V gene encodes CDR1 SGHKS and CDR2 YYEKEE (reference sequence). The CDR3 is CASSSYRDRDNEKLFF. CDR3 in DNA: TGTGCCAGCAGCTCCTACCGGGACAGAGATAATGAAAAACTGTTTTTT.

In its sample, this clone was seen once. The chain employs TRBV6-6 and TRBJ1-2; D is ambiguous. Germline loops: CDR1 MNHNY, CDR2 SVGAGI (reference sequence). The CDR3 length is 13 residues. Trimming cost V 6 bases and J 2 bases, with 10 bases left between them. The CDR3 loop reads CASRLATNYGYTF. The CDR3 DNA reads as TGTGCCAGCAGACTCGCCACAAACTATGGCTACACCTTC.

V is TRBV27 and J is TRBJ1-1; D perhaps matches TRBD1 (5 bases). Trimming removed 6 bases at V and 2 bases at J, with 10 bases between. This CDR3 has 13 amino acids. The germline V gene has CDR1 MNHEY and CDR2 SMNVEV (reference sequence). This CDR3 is CASSTGRNTEAFF. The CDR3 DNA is TGTGCCAGCAGCACAGGTCGTAACACTGAAGCTTTCTTT.

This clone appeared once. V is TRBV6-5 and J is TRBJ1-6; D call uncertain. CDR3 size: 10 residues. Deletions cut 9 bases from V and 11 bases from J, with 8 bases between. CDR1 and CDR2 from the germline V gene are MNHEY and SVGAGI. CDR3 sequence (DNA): TGTGCCAGGTTCGGGCCACCCCTCCACTTT. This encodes CARFGPPLHF.

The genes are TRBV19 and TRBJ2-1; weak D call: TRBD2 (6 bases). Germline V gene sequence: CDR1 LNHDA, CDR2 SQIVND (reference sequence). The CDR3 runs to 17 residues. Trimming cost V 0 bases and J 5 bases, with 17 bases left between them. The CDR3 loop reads CASSIDGRPLSDNEQFF. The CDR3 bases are TGTGCCAGTAGTATAGATGGGAGGCCCTTGAGCGACAATGAGCAGTTCTTC.

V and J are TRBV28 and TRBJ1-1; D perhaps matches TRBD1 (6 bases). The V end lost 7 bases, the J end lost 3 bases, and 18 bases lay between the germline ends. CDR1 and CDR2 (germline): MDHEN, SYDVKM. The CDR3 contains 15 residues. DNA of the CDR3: TGTGCCAGCACACGGGGATGGGGGGCGGACACTGAAGCTTTCTTT. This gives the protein CASTRGWGADTEAFF. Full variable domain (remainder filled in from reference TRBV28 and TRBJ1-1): DVKVTQSSRYLVKRTGEKVFLECVQDMDHENMFWYRQDPGLGLRLIYFSYDVKMKEKGDIPEGYSVSREKKERFSLILESASTNQTSMYLCASTRGWGADTEAFFGQGTRLTVV.

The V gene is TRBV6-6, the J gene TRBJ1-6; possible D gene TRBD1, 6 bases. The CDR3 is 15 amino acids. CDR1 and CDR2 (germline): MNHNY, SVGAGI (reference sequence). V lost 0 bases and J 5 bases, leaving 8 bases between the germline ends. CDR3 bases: TGTGCCAGCAGTTACTCACAGGGCGATAATTCACCCCTCCACTTT. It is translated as CASSYSQGDNSPLHF.

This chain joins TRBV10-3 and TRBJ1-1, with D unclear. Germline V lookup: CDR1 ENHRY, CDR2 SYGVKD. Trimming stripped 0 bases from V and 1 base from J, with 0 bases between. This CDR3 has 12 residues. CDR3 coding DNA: TGTGCCATCAGTGAGTCGAACACTGAAGCTTTCTTT. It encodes CAISESNTEAFF.

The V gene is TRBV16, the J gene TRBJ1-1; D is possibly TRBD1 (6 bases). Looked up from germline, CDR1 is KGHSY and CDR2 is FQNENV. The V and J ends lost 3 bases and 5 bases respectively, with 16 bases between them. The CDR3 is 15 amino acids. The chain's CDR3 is CASSHVTGSTTEAFF. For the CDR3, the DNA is TGTGCCAGCAGCCACGTAACAGGGTCGACGACTGAAGCTTTCTTT.

The CDR3 DNA reads TGTGCCAGCAGTGAAGTACGGCACACCGGGGAGCTGTTTTTT. Translation gives CASSEVRHTGELFF. J is TRBJ2-2 and V is TRBV6-1; no firm D call. CDR3 length equals 14 residues. V lost 1 base to trimming and J lost 3 bases, with 6 bases between them. Per the germline V gene, CDR1 is MNHNS and CDR2 is SASEGT.

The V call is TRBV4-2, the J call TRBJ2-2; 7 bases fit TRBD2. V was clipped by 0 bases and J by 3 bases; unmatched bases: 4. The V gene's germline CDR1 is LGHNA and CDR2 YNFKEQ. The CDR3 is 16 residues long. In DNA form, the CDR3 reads TGTGCCAGCAGCCAAGAGTTCAGCGGGGACACCGGGGAGCTGTTTTTT. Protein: CASSQEFSGDTGELFF.